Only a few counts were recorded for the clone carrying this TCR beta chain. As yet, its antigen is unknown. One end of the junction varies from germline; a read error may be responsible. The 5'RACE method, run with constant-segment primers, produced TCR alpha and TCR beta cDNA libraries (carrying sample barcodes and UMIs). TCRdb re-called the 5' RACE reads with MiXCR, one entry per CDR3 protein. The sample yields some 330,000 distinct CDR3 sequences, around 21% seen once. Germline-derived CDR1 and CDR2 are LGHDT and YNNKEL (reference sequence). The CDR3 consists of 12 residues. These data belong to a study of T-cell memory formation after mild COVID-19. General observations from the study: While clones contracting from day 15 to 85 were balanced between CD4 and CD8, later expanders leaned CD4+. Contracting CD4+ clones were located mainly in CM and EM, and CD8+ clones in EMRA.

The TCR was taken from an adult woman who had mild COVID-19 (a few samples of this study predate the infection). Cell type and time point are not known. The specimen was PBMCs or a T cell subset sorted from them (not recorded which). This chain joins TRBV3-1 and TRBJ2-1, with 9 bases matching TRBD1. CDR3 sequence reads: CASSQVRDRVWF. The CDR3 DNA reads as TGTGCCAGCAGCCAAGTTAGGGACAGGGTGTGGTTC.